Listed below are T cell receptor beta chains from one sample, sequenced in a study of cytomegalovirus exposure and HLA in healthy donors. Libraries were prepared by immunoSEQ multiplex PCR; TCRdb keeps only in-frame clonotypes and omits some of them. The listing records 130,000 to 150,000 clones. Material: PBMCs. The source is a man aged 35-49 years in good health and CMV-seronegative. The CDR3 runs from the conserved cysteine through the conserved F or W. The D gene is left open where the match is weak.

>17|TRBV11-2|TRBJ1-5|TRBD1
TGTGCCAGCAGCCCCGCCGTCGGGACAGGGTACAATCAGCCCCAGCATTTT
CASSPAVGTGYNQPQHF
>15|TRBV6-1|TRBJ1-4|.
TGTGCCATTACTACCGGGCGGGGGGGGAGTGAAAAACTGTTTTTT
CAITTGRGGSEKLFF
>16|TRBV28|TRBJ2-5|.
TGTGCCAGCAGTCTGACGGGCTCAACAGGGTCGGAGACCCAGTACTTC
CASSLTGSTGSETQYF
>14|TRBV19|TRBJ1-5|.
TGTGCCACTACGTGGGGGCAGGAGAATCAGCCCCAGCATTTT
CATTWGQENQPQHF
>14|TRBV9|TRBJ1-4|TRBD1
TGTGCCAGCAGCCTAGGACAGGGGAATGAAAAACTGTTTTTT
CASSLGQGNEKLFF
>15|TRBV12-5|TRBJ1-3|.
TGTGCTAGTGGCCCCCAGGGATTTTCTGGAAACACCATATATTTT
CASGPQGFSGNTIYF
>14|TRBV6-1|TRBJ1-2|.
TGTGCCAGCAGTGAAGTGGTAGGAGTCTATGGCTACACCTTC
CASSEVVGVYGYTF
>15|TRBV21-1|TRBJ1-4|.
TGTGCCAGCAGCAAAGCGCGGAGCAGGGTGGGAAAACTGTTTTTT
CASSKARSRVGKLFF
>14|TRBV5-8|TRBJ2-7|.
TGTGCCAGCAGCGCAGCCGGCAGGGGCTACGAGCAGTACTTC
CASSAAGRGYEQYF
>14|TRBV29-1|TRBJ2-2|TRBD1
TGCAGTATTCGGACAGGAACGAACACCGGGGAGCTGTTTTTT
CSIRTGTNTGELFF
>13|TRBV15|TRBJ2-1|.
TGTGCCACCAGCGCAATCAGGGACAATGAGCAGTTCTTC
CATSAIRDNEQFF
>16|TRBV18|TRBJ1-1|.
TGTGCCAGCTCACCCTATCAATGGGGGCAGAACACTGAAGCTTTCTTT
CASSPYQWGQNTEAFF
>14|TRBV6-5|TRBJ1-2|.
TGTGCCAGCAGCGGCGGGGGGACTGGCTATGGCTACACCTTC
CASSGGGTGYGYTF
>19|TRBV5-5|TRBJ2-4|TRBD1
TGTGCCAGCAGCTTCCCCATTGACAGGGGAGCCCCTGACAAAAACATTCAGTACTTC
CASSFPIDRGAPDKNIQYF
>14|TRBV10-1|TRBJ1-1|.
TGCGCCAGCAGTGACGTGGGCTGGGACACTGAAGCTTTCTTT
CASSDVGWDTEAFF
>14|TRBV5-1|TRBJ2-7|.
TGCGCCAGCAGCTTGGGTGGGGGGGCCCTCGAGCAGTACTTC
CASSLGGGALEQYF
>13|TRBV28|TRBJ2-7|.
TGTGCCAGCCGGGACTCGACCACGTACGAGCAGTACTTC
CASRDSTTYEQYF
>13|TRBV19|TRBJ1-1|TRBD1
TGTGCCAGTAGTCGGACAGGGGGCGCCGAAGCTTTCTTT
CASSRTGGAEAFF
>13|TRBV29-1|TRBJ2-7|TRBD2
TGCAGCGTGTGGACTAGCGGGGGGGTAGAGCAGTACTTC
CSVWTSGGVEQYF
>15|TRBV6-1|TRBJ2-3|.
TGTGCCAGCAGCACCGAGAGGGCGAGCACAGATACGCAGTATTTT
CASSTERASTDTQYF
>16|TRBV11-2|TRBJ2-5|TRBD2
TGTGCCAGCAGCCCACTCATAGCGGGGGGGCTGGAGACCCAGTACTTC
CASSPLIAGGLETQYF
>14|TRBV6-5|TRBJ2-7|.
TGTGCCAGCAGTTACACGAGGGGGGGCTACGAGCAGTACTTC
CASSYTRGGYEQYF
>14|TRBV4-1|TRBJ1-1|.
TGCGCCAGCAGCCGAGAGACACCGAACACTGAAGCTTTCTTT
CASSRETPNTEAFF
>15|TRBV28|TRBJ2-7|TRBD1
TGTGCCAGCAGTTTAAGGGACAGGGACGCGGGCGAGCAGTACTTC
CASSLRDRDAGEQYF
>15|TRBV4-3|TRBJ2-1|TRBD2
TGCGCCAGCAGCCAAGATAAACGGGGGGGCGATGAGCAGTTCTTC
CASSQDKRGGDEQFF
>12|TRBV4-1|TRBJ2-5|.
TGCGCCAGCAGCCAAGGTCGGGGAGAGCAGTACTTC
CASSQGRGEQYF
>16|TRBV4-3|TRBJ2-6|.
TGCGCCAGCACCTCTACGGTTCTCTCTGGGGCCAACGTCCTGACTTTC
CASTSTVLSGANVLTF
>13|TRBV13|TRBJ1-1|.
TGTGCCAGCAGCTACCTTCGGCGAGGAGCGGCTTTCTTT
CASSYLRRGAAFF
>14|TRBV2|TRBJ1-2|TRBD1
TGTGCCAGCACCGAAGGACAGGGGTTAATCGGCTACACCTTC
CASTEGQGLIGYTF
>17|TRBV4-1|TRBJ2-1|.
TGCGCCAGCAGCCAAGTAGTGGTAGGGGTCTCCTACAATGAGCAGTTCTTC
CASSQVVVGVSYNEQFF
>14|TRBV7-2|TRBJ1-2|.
TGTGCCAGCAGCTCCCCCGTCCAAGCCCATGGCTACACCTTC
CASSSPVQAHGYTF
>14|TRBV19|TRBJ2-5|.
TGTGCCAGTAGCGGGAATGCGGGGAAAGAGACCCAGTACTTC
CASSGNAGKETQYF
>11|TRBV19|TRBJ2-1|.
TGTGCCAGCGGAGGGGTTCGGGAGCAGTTCTTC
CASGGVREQFF
>16|TRBV6-5|TRBJ2-6|.
TGTGCCAGCAGTTACTCACAGGCAACTGGGGCCAACGTCCTGACTTTC
CASSYSQATGANVLTF
>15|TRBV19|TRBJ1-5|.
TGTGCCAGTAGTACTCACTCTAGGAGCAATCAGCCCCAGCATTTT
CASSTHSRSNQPQHF
>14|TRBV6-5|TRBJ1-5|TRBD1
TGTGCCAGTGGACAGGTCGGCGGCAATCAGCCCCAGCATTTT
CASGQVGGNQPQHF
>14|TRBV19|TRBJ2-2|TRBD2
TGTGCCAGTACCCCACTAGCGGCGACCGGGGAGCTGTTTTTT
CASTPLAATGELFF
>16|TRBV5-6|TRBJ1-2|TRBD1
TGTGCCAGCAGCCCATTACAGGGGTTGAAGGACTATGGCTACACCTTC
CASSPLQGLKDYGYTF
>15|TRBV5-4|TRBJ1-1|TRBD1
TGTGCCAGCAGCACCGGGACAGGGCCGAACACTGAAGCTTTCTTT
CASSTGTGPNTEAFF
>14|TRBV27|TRBJ2-4|.
TGTGCCAGCAGTCCCGGGACATCTCCAAACATTCAGTACTTC
CASSPGTSPNIQYF
>14|TRBV27|TRBJ1-2|TRBD1
TGTGCCAGCAGTTTATATGGGACAGGGAACGGCTACACCTTC
CASSLYGTGNGYTF
>13|TRBV29-1|TRBJ2-7|TRBD1
TGCAGCGTTGCGCCGGGACAGGGTAACGAGCAGTACTTC
CSVAPGQGNEQYF
>14|TRBV27|TRBJ1-2|.
TGTGCCAGCAGTTTCGGCGGCAGCTCCTATGGCTACACCTTC
CASSFGGSSYGYTF
>13|TRBV7-2|TRBJ1-1|.
TGTGCCAGCAGCCCGTTTGTGAGGGTTGAAGCTTTCTTT
CASSPFVRVEAFF
>16|TRBV7-3|TRBJ1-1|.
TGTGCCAGCAGCCCAGCCGGGGGGACCATGAACACTGAAGCTTTCTTT
CASSPAGGTMNTEAFF
>15|TRBV4-2|TRBJ2-5|.
TGTGCCAGCAGCCAAGGGGCTGGAATAGAAGAGACCCAGTACTTC
CASSQGAGIEETQYF
>16|TRBV2|TRBJ2-7|TRBD1
TGTGCCAGTCCTCCTATGGGGGACAGCATAAACTACGAGCAGTACTTC
CASPPMGDSINYEQYF
>15|TRBV7-8|TRBJ2-2|TRBD1
TGTGCCAGCAGCGAAAACAGGGGTGTTACCGGGGAGCTGTTTTTT
CASSENRGVTGELFF
>15|TRBV7-7|TRBJ2-2|.
TGTGCCAGCAGCTCCGGGACACAGGGACACGGGGAGCTGTTTTTT
CASSSGTQGHGELFF
>14|TRBV14|TRBJ2-3|TRBD2
TGTGCCAGCAGCCGGCGGGGGGGCAGTGATACGCAGTATTTT
CASSRRGGSDTQYF
>14|TRBV5-4|TRBJ1-2|TRBD1
TGTGCCAGCAGCTCCGGACAGGGGGGCTATGGCTACACCTTC
CASSSGQGGYGYTF
>14|TRBV4-3|TRBJ2-5|TRBD1
TGCGCCAGCAGCCAATCAGGGGGCGCAGAGACCCAGTACTTC
CASSQSGGAETQYF
>16|TRBV28|TRBJ1-2|.
TGTGCCAGCAGTTTGCAGGGGACGTCGGGAGGCTATGGCTACACCTTC
CASSLQGTSGGYGYTF